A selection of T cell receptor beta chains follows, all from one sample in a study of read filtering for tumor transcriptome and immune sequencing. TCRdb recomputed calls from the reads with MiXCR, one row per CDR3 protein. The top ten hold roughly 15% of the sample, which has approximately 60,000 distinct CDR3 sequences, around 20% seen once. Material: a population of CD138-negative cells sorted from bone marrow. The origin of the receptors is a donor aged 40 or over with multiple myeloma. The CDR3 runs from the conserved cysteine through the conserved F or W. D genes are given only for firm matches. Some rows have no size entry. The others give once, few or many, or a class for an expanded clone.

CDR3nt: TGCAGTGTACCTCGAGGAAACACTGAAGCTTTCTTT
CDR3aa: CSVPRGNTEAFF
abundance: many
d_gene: .
v_gene: TRBV20-1
j_gene: TRBJ1-1

CDR3nt: TGCAGCGCCACGCACACTGCGACAGCTTTCTTT
CDR3aa: CSATHTATAFF
abundance: many
d_gene: .
v_gene: TRBV29-1
j_gene: TRBJ1-1

CDR3nt: TGTGCCAGCAATCTCTCAGGGGGCAGAAGCAATCAGCCCCAGCATTTT
CDR3aa: CASNLSGGRSNQPQHF
abundance: few
d_gene: TRBD1
v_gene: TRBV6-2/TRBV6-3
j_gene: TRBJ1-5

CDR3nt: TGTGCCAGCAGAGGGACTAGCGGGAGCGGTGAGACCCAGTACTTC
CDR3aa: CASRGTSGSGETQYF
abundance: many
d_gene: TRBD2
v_gene: TRBV2
j_gene: TRBJ2-5

CDR3nt: TGTGCCAGCAGCCTCCTTATTAGCGGGGGGCGAGGGGGGGTTGAGCAGTTCTTC
CDR3aa: CASSLLISGGRGGVEQFF
abundance: .
d_gene: TRBD2
v_gene: TRBV6-8
j_gene: TRBJ2-1

CDR3nt: TGCAGCGTCGTACCGGGACAGGGGCCCAACGAGCAGTACTTC
CDR3aa: CSVVPGQGPNEQYF
abundance: many
d_gene: TRBD1
v_gene: TRBV29-1
j_gene: TRBJ2-7

CDR3nt: TGTGCCAGCAGCAGAGGACCAACAGATACGCAGTATTTT
CDR3aa: CASSRGPTDTQYF
abundance: few
d_gene: .
v_gene: TRBV9
j_gene: TRBJ2-3

CDR3nt: TGTGCCAGCAGCCCGGGACTAGCATGGGGAAATGAGCAGTTCTTC
CDR3aa: CASSPGLAWGNEQFF
abundance: many
d_gene: TRBD2
v_gene: TRBV14
j_gene: TRBJ2-1

CDR3nt: TGTGCCAGCAGCGTAGAGTACAGGGGAACAAATGGCTACACCTTC
CDR3aa: CASSVEYRGTNGYTF
abundance: many
d_gene: TRBD1
v_gene: TRBV9
j_gene: TRBJ1-2

CDR3nt: TGCAGCGGCCAGACAGGGCCGGGCACTGAAGCTTTCTTT
CDR3aa: CSGQTGPGTEAFF
abundance: many
d_gene: TRBD1
v_gene: TRBV29-1
j_gene: TRBJ1-1

CDR3nt: TGTGCCAGCACTTCCCGGGACAAGGCTCCCTACGAGCAGTACTTC
CDR3aa: CASTSRDKAPYEQYF
abundance: .
d_gene: .
v_gene: TRBV28
j_gene: TRBJ2-7

CDR3nt: TGTGCCAGCAGTTTCATGCCGGGGTTCAATGAAAAACTGTTTTTT
CDR3aa: CASSFMPGFNEKLFF
abundance: .
d_gene: .
v_gene: TRBV28
j_gene: TRBJ1-4

CDR3nt: TGCGCCAGCAGCCAAGTTTGGGCAGGGGGAGAGACCCAGTACTTC
CDR3aa: CASSQVWAGGETQYF
abundance: many
d_gene: TRBD1
v_gene: TRBV4-1
j_gene: TRBJ2-5

CDR3nt: TGTGCCAGCGGGACTAGCGATGAGACCCAGTACTTC
CDR3aa: CASGTSDETQYF
abundance: .
d_gene: TRBD2
v_gene: TRBV5-5
j_gene: TRBJ2-5

CDR3nt: TGTGCCAGCAGCTCTTCCGGGACTCAGGCACCCCTCCACTTT
CDR3aa: CASSSSGTQAPLHF
abundance: many
d_gene: .
v_gene: TRBV5-6
j_gene: TRBJ1-6

CDR3nt: TGTGCCAGCAGCTTAGCTACCCCGGAGCCCCAGCATTTT
CDR3aa: CASSLATPEPQHF
abundance: .
d_gene: .
v_gene: TRBV5-5
j_gene: TRBJ1-5

CDR3nt: TGTGCCAGCAGTTCAGCAGCCCTTAGTTACGAGCAGTACTTC
CDR3aa: CASSSAALSYEQYF
abundance: few
d_gene: .
v_gene: TRBV28
j_gene: TRBJ2-7

CDR3nt: TGTGCCAGCGGCAAGGGGGGCTCGAACAATGAGCAGTTCTTC
CDR3aa: CASGKGGSNNEQFF
abundance: once
d_gene: .
v_gene: TRBV28
j_gene: TRBJ2-1

CDR3nt: TGCAGTGCTAGAGGTGGGACTAGAAGAAGCAGCGGCAATGAGCAGTTCTTC
CDR3aa: CSARGGTRRSSGNEQFF
abundance: many
d_gene: TRBD2
v_gene: TRBV20-1
j_gene: TRBJ2-1